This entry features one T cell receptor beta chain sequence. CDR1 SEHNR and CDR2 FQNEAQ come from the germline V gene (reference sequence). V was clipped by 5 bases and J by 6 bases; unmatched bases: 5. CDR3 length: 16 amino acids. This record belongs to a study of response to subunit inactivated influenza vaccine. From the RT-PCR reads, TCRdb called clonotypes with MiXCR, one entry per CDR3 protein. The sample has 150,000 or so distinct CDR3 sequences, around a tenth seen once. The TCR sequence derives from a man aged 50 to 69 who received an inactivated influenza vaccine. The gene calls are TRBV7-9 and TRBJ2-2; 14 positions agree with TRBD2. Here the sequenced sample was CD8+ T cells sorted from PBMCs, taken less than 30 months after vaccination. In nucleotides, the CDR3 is TGTGCCAGCAGCGGGCCGGGACTAGCGGGGGCCGGGGAGCTGTTTTTT. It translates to CASSGPGLAGAGELFF.